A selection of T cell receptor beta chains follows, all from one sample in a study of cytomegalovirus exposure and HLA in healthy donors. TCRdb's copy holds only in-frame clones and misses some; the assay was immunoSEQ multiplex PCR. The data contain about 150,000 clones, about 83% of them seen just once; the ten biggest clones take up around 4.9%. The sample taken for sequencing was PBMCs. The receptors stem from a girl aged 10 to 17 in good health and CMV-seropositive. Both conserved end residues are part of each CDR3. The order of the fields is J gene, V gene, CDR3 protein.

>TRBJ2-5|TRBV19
CASSIGLTGTLSAQYF
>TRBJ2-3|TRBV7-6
CASSSAAGGLTDTQYF
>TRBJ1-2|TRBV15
CATSSGESTVANGYTF
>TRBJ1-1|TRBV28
CASSFPLHRGPTEAFF
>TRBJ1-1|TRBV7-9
CASSLLTGSYTEAFF
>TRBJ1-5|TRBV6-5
CATREGNQPQHF
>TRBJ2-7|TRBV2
CASSETGRSYEQYF
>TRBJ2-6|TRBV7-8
CASSLVGGGSSGANVLTF
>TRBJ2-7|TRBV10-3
CAISESTGSYEQYF
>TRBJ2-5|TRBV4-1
CASRPLRGRGETQYF
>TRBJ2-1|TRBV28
CASSDPRGQWFF
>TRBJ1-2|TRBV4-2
CASSPPGNYGYTF
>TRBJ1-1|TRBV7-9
CASRAFVQQGLNTEAFF
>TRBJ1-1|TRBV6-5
CASSSWEGLQNTEAFF
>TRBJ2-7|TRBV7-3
CASSPGGKQYF
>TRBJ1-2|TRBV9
CASSAPRGTDYYGYTF
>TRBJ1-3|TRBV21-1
CAIGKVHSGNTIYF
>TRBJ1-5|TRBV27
CASSLFGSGSEQPQHF
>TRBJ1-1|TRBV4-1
CASSLQGRTEAFF
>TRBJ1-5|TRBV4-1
CASSQDSGGGGPQHF
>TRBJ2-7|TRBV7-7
CASSLEGAYEQYF
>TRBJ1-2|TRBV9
CASSVTGGGYTF
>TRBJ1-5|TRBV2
CASSEGAASYSNQPQHF
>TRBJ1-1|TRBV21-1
CASSLVSRQGVWNTEAFF
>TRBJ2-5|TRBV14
CASSFRLAGGQETQYF
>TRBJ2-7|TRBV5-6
CASSGVGGAEQYF
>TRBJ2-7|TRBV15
CATSRDSFYEQYF
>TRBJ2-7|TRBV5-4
CAYAPGQGYEQYF
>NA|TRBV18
CASSPGTDYEQYF
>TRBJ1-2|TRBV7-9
CASSPRDRAFEGYTF
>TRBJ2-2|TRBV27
CASSLGGSGELFF
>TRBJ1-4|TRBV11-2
CASSGNSPELFF
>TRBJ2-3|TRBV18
CASTSGGTDTQYF
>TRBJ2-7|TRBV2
CASRDRFNYEQYF
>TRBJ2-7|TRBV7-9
CASSLQGAGEQYF
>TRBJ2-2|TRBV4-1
CASSQGRGANTGELFF
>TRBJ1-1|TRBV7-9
CASRTAGVNTEAFF
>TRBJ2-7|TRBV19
CASSIVGGSRYEQYF
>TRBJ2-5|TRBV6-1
CASSRQVQETQYF
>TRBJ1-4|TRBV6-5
CASSYSPTNEKLFF
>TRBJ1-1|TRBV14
CASSQGSYTEAFF
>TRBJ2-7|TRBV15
CATSRDGGGAYEQYF
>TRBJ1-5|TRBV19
CASSSGGGGQPQHF
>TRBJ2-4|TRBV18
CASSPQMEAKNIQYF
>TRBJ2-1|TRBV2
CASSVPSGGPPGNEQFF
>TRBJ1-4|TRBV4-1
CASRGTGNEKLFF
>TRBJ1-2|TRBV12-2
CASRLMRNYGYTF
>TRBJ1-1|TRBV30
CAFGQGMNTEAFF
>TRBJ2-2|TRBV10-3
CAISGDRISNTGELFF
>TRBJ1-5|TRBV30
CAWSPRQGSNQPQHF
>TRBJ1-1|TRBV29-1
CSVGQNTEAFF
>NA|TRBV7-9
CASSTLTSGADYEQYF
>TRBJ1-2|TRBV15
CATSRDLGEVGYTF
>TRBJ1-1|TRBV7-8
CASTLEGGETEAFF
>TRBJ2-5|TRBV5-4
CASSLAGGRETQYF
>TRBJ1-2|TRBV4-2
CASSQGPTGVNYGYTF
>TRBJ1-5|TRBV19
CASRKTGGRQPQHF
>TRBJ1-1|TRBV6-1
CASTPLMGGTEAFF
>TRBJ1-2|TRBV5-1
CASSLADRNYYGYTF